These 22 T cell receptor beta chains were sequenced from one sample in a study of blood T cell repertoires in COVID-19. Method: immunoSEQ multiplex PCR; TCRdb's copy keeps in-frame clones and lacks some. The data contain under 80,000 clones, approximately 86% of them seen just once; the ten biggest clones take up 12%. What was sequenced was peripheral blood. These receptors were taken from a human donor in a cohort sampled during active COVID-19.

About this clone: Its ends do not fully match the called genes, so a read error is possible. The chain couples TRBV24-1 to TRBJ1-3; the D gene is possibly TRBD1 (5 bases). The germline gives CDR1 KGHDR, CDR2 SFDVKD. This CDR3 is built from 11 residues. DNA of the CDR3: TGTGCCACCAGTGATTTTGCAGGGTGGAGCTTT. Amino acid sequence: CATSDFAGWSF.

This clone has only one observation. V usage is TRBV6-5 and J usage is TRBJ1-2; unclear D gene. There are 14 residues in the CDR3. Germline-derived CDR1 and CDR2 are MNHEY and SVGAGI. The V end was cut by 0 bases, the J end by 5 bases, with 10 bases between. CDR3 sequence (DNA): TGTGCCAGCAGTTACTCGTCGGAGCTATATGGCTACACCTTC. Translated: CASSYSSELYGYTF.

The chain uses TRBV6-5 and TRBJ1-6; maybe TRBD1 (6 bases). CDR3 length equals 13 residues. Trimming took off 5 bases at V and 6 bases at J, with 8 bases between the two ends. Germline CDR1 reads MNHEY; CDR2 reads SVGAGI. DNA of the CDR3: TGTGCCAGCAGTAACAGGGCTAATTCACCCCTCCACTTT. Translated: CASSNRANSPLHF.

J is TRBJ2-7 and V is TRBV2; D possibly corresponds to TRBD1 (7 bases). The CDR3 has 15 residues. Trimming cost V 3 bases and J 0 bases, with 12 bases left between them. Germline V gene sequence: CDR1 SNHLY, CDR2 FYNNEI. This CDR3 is CASSDQGGRSYEQYF. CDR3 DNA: TGTGCCAGCAGTGATCAGGGGGGACGCTCCTACGAGCAGTACTTC.

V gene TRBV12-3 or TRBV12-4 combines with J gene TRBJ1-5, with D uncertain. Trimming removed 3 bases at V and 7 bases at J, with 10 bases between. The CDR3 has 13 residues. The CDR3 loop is CASSLGRWQPQHF. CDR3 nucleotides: TGTGCCAGCAGTTTGGGCCGTTGGCAGCCCCAGCATTTT.

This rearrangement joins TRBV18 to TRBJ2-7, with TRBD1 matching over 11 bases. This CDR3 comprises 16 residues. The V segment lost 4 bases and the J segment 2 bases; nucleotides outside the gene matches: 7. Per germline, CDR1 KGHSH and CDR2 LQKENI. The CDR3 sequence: CASSLLPGQGAYEQYF. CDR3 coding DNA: TGTGCCAGCTCACTCCTACCGGGACAGGGGGCCTACGAGCAGTACTTC.

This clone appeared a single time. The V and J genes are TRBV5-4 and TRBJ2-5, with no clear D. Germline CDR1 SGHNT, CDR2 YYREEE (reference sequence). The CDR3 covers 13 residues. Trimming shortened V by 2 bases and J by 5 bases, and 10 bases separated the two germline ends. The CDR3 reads CASSLQLTETQYF. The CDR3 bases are TGTGCCAGCAGCTTACAACTGACTGAGACCCAGTACTTC.

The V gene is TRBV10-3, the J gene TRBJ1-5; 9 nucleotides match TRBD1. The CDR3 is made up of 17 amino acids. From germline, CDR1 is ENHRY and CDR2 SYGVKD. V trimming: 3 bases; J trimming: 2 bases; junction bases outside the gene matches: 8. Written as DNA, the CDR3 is TGTGCCATCAGTGACGGGGACAGGGTTGGTCGCAATCAGCCCCAGCATTTT. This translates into CAISDGDRVGRNQPQHF.

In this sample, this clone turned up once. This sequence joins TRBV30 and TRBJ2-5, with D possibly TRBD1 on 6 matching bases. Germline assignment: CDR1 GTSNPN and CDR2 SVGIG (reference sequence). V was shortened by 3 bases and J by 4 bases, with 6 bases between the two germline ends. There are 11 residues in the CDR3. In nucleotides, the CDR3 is TGTGCCTGGAGGGACAGAGAGACCCAGTACTTC. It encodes CAWRDRETQYF.

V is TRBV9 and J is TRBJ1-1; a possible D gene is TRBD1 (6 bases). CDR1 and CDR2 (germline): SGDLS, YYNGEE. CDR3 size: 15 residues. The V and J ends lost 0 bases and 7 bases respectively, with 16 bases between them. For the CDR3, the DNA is TGTGCCAGCAGCGTAGAAGGACAGAGGTTTGGTGAAGCTTTCTTT. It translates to CASSVEGQRFGEAFF.

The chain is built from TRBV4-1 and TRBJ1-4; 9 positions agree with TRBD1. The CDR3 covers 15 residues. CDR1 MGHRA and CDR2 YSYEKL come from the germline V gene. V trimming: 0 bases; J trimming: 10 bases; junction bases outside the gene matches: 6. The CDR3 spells CASSQDSGTGRKLFF. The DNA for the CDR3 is TGCGCCAGCAGCCAAGATTCCGGGACAGGGCGAAAACTGTTTTTT.

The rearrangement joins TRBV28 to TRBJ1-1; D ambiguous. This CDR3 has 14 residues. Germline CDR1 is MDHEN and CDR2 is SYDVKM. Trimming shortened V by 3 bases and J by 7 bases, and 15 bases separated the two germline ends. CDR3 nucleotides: TGTGCCAGCAGTTTTCGGTTGGGAGATCTTGAAGCTTTCTTT. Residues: CASSFRLGDLEAFF. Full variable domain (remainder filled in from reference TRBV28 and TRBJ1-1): DVKVTQSSRYLVKRTGEKVFLECVQDMDHENMFWYRQDPGLGLRLIYFSYDVKMKEKGDIPEGYSVSREKKERFSLILESASTNQTSMYLCASSFRLGDLEAFFGQGTRLTVV.

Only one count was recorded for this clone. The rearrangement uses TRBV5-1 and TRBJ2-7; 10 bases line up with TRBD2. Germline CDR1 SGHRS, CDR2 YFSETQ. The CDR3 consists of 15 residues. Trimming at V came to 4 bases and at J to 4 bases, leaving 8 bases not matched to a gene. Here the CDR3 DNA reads TGCGCCAGCAGCCGGTCAGCGGGGGGGCAATACGAGCAGTACTTC. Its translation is CASSRSAGGQYEQYF.

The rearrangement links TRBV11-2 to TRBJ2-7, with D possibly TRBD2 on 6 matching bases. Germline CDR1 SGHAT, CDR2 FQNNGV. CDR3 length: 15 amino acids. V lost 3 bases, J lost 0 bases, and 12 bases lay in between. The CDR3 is CASSFSGDSSYEQYF. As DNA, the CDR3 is TGTGCCAGCAGCTTTTCGGGGGATAGCTCCTACGAGCAGTACTTC.

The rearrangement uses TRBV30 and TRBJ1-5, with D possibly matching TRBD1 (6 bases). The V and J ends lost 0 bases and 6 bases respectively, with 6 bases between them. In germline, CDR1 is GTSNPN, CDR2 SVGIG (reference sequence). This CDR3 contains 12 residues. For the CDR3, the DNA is TGTGCCTGGAGTGTACAGGGTCAGCCCCAGCATTTT. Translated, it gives CAWSVQGQPQHF.

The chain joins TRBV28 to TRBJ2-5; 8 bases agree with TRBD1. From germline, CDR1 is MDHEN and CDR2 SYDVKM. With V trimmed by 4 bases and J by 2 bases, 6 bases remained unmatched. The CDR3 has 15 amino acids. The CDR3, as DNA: TGTGCCAGCAGTTGGACAGGGAGTTCTCAAGAGACCCAGTACTTC. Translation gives CASSWTGSSQETQYF.

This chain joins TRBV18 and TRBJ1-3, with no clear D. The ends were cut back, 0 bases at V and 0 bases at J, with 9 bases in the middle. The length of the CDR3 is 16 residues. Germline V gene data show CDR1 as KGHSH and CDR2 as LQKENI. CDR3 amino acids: CASSPPSISSGNTIYF. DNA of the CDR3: TGTGCCAGCTCACCACCTTCAATTAGCTCTGGAAACACCATATATTTT. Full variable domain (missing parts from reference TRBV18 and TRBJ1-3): NAGVMQNPRHLVRRRGQEARLRCSPMKGHSHVYWYRQLPEEGLKFMVYLQKENIIDESGMPKERFSAEFPKEGPSILRIQQVVRGDSAAYFCASSPPSISSGNTIYFGEGSWLTVV.

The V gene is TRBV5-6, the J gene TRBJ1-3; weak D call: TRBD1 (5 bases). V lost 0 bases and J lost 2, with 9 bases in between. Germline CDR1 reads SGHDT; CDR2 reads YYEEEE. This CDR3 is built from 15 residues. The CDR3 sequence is CASSLVSGAGNTIYF. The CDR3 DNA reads TGTGCCAGCAGCTTGGTTTCGGGGGCTGGAAACACCATATATTTT.

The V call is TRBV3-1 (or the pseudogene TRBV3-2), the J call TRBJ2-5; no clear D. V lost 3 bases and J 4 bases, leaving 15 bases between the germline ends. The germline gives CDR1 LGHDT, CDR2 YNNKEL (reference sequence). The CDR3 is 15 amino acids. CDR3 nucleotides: TGTGCCAGCAGCCATTCGGTTCTTAACGTAGAGACCCAGTACTTC. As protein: CASSHSVLNVETQYF.

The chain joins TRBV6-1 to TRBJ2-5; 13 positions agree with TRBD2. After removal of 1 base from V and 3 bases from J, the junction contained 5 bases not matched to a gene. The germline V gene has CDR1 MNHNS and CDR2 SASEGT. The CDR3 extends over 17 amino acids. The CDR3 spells CASSEELAGGFKETQYF. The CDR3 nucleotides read TGTGCCAGCAGTGAAGAACTAGCGGGGGGGTTTAAAGAGACCCAGTACTTC.

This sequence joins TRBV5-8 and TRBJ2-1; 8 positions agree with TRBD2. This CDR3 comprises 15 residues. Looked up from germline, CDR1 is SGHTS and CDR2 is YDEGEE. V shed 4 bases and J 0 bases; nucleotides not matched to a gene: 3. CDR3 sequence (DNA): TGTGCCAGCAGCCCGGGGACTAGCTCCTACAATGAGCAGTTCTTC. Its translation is CASSPGTSSYNEQFF.

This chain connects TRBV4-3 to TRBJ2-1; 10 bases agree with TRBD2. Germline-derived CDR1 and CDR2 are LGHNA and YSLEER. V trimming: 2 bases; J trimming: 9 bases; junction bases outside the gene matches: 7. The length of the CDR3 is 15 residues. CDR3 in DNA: TGCGCCAGCAGCCAACCAGCGGGGGGGCTTATTGAGCAGTTCTTC. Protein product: CASSQPAGGLIEQFF.